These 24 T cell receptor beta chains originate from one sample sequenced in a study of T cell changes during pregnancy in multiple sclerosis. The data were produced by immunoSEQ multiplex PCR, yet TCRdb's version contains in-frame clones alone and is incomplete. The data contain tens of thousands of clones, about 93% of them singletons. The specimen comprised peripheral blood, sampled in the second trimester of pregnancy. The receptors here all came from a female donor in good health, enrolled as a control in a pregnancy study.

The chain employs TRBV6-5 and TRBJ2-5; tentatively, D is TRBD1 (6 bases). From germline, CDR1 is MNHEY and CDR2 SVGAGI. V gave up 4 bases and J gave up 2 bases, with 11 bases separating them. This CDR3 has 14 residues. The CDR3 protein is CASSSWTEQETQYF. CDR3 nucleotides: TGTGCCAGCAGTTCCTGGACAGAGCAAGAGACCCAGTACTTC.

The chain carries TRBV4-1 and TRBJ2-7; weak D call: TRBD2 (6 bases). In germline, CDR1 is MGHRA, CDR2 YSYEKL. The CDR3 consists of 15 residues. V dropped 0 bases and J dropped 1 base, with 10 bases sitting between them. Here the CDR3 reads CASSQDHGGSYEQYF. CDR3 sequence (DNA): TGCGCCAGCAGCCAAGATCACGGGGGATCCTACGAGCAGTACTTC.

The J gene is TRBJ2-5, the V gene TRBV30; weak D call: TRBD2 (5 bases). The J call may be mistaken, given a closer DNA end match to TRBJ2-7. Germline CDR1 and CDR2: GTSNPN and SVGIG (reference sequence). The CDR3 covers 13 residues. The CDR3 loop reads CAWSSSRTYEQYF. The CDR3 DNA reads TGTGCCTGGAGTTCTAGCAGAACCTACGAGCAGTACTTC.

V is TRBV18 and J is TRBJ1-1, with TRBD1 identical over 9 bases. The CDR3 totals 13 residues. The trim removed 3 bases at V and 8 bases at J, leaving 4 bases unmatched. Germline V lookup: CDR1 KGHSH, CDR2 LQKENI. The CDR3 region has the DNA TGTGCCAGCTCACCTCCGGGACAGGGAGAAGCTTTCTTT. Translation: CASSPPGQGEAFF. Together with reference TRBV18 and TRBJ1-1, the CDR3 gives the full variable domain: NAGVMQNPRHLVRRRGQEARLRCSPMKGHSHVYWYRQLPEEGLKFMVYLQKENIIDESGMPKERFSAEFPKEGPSILRIQQVVRGDSAAYFCASSPPGQGEAFFGQGTRLTVV.

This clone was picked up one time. The CDR3, as DNA: TGTGCCAGCAGACCCTTAGGGGGCAACACTGAAGCTTTCTTT. Translation gives CASRPLGGNTEAFF. The V gene is TRBV7-2, the J gene TRBJ1-1, with 7 bases aligning to TRBD1. Unmatched junction bases numbered 6, after V lost 6 bases and J lost 2 bases. The CDR3 sequence is 14 residues long. In germline, CDR1 is SGHTA, CDR2 FQGNSA.

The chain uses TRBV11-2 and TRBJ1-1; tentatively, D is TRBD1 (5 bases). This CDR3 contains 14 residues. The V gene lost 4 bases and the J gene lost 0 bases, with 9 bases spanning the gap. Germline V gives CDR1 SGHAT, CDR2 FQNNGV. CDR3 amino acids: CASSSEGLNTEAFF. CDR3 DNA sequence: TGTGCCAGCAGCTCGGAGGGGTTGAACACTGAAGCTTTCTTT.

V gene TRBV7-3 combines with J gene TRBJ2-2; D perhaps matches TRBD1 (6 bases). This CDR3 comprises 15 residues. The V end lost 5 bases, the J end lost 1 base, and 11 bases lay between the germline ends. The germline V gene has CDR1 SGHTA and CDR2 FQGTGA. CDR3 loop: CASSLRGQNTGELFF. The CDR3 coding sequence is TGTGCCAGCAGCCTCAGGGGCCAGAACACCGGGGAGCTGTTTTTT.

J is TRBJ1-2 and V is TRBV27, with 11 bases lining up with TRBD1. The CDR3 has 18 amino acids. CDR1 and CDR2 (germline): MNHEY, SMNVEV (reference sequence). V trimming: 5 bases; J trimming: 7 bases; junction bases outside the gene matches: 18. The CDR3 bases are TGTGCCAGCAGTCCCTTTCGGACAGGGGGCGGGGGGGCTATTGGCTACACCTTC. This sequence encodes CASSPFRTGGGGAIGYTF.

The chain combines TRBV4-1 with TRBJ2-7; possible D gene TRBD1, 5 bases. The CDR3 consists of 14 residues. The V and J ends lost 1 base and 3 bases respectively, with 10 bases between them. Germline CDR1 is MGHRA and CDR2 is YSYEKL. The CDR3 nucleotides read TGCGCCAGCAGCCAAGTGTCGACAGTCTACGAGCAGTACTTC. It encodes CASSQVSTVYEQYF.

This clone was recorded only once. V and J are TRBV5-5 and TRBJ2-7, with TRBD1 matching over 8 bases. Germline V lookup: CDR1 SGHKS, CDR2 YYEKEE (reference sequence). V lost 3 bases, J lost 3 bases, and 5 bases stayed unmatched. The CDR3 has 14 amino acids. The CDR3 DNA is TGTGCCAGCAGCTCGGGACAGGCGGGCTACGAGCAGTACTTC. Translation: CASSSGQAGYEQYF.

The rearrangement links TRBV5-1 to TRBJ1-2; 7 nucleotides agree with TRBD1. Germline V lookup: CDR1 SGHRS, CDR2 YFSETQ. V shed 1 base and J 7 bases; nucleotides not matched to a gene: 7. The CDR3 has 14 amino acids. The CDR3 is CASSLQQGEFGYTF. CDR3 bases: TGCGCCAGCAGCTTGCAGCAGGGGGAATTTGGCTACACCTTC.

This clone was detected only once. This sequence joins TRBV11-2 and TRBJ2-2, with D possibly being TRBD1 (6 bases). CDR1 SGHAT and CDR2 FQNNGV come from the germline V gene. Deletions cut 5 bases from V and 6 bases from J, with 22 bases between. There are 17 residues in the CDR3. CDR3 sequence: CASSPRGGIRTPGELFF. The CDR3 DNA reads TGTGCCAGCAGCCCAAGAGGGGGAATCCGAACCCCCGGGGAGCTGTTTTTT.

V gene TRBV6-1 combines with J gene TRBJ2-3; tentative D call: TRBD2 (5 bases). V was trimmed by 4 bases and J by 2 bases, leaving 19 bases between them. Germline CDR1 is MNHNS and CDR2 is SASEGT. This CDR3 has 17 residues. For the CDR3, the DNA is TGTGCCAGCAGTGGGCGTGGGGAGTTAAGTTTCACAGATACGCAGTATTTT. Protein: CASSGRGELSFTDTQYF.

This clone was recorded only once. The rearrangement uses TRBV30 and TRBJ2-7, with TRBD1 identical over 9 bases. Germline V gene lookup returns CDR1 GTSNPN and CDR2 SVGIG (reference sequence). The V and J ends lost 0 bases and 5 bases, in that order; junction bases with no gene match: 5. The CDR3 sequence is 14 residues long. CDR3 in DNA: TGTGCCTGGAGTGTACTGGACAGGGGTGACGAGCAGTACTTC. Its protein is CAWSVLDRGDEQYF.

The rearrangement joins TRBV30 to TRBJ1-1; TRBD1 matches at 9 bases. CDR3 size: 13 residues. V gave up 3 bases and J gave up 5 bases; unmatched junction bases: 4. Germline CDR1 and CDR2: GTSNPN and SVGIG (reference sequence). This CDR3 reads CAWRRQGETEAFF. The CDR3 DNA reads TGTGCCTGGAGAAGACAGGGGGAGACTGAAGCTTTCTTT.

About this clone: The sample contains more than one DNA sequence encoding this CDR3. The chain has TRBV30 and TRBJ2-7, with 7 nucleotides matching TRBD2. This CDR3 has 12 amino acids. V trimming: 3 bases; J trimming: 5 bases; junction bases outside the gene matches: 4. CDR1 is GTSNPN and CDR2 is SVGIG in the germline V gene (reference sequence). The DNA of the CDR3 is TGTGCCTGGAGCGAGGGAGGGGACGAGCAGTACTTC. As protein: CAWSEGGDEQYF.

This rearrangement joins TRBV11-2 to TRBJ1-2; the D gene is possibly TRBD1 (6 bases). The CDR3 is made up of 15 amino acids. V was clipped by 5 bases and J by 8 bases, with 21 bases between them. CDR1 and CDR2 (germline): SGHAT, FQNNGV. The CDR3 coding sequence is TGTGCCAGCAGCCCCCGGGTGGCAGTGGGGGCCGGCTACACCTTC. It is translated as CASSPRVAVGAGYTF.

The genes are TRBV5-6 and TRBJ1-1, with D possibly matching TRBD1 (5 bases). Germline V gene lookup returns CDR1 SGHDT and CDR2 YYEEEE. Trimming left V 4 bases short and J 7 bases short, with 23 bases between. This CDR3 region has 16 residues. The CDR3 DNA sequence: TGTGCCAGCAGCGGAGCACAGGCCGGGTACCCAAATGAAGCTTTCTTT. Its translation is CASSGAQAGYPNEAFF.

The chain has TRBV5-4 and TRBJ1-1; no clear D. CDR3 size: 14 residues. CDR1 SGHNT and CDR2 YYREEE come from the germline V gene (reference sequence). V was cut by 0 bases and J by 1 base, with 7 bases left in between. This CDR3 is CASSLVTGNTEAFF. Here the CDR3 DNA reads TGTGCCAGCAGCTTGGTAACGGGGAACACTGAAGCTTTCTTT.

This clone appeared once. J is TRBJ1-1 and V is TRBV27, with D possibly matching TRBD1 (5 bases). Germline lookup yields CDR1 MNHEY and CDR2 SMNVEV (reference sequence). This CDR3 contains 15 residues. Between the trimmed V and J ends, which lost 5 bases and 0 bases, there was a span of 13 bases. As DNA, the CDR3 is TGTGCCAGCAGTGCCCCGCGGGGCATGAACACTGAAGCTTTCTTT. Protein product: CASSAPRGMNTEAFF.

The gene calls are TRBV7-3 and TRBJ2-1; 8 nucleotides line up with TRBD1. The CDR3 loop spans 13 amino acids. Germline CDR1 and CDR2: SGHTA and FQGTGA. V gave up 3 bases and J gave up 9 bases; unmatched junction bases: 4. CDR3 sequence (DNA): TGTGCCAGCAGCTTCGGCGGGACAGGTGAGCAGTTCTTC. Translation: CASSFGGTGEQFF.

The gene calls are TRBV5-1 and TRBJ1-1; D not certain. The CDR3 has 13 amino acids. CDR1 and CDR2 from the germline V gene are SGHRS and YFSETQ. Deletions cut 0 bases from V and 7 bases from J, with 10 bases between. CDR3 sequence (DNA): TGCGCCAGCAGCTTGGTCGAAGCGCATGAAGCTTTCTTT. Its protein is CASSLVEAHEAFF.

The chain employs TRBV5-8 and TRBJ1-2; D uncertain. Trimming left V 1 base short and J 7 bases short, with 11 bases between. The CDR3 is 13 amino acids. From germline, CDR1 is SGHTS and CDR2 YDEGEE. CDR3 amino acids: CASSLSTPSGYTF. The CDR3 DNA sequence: TGTGCCAGCAGCTTGTCGACTCCGAGTGGCTACACCTTC.

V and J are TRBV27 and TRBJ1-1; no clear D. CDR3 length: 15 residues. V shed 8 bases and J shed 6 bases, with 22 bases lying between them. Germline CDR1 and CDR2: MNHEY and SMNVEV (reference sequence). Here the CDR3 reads CASRQDVRVVSEAFF. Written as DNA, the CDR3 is TGTGCCAGCCGCCAGGATGTGAGGGTCGTGTCTGAAGCTTTCTTT.